The entry that follows covers one T cell receptor (beta chain) sequence. Its specificity is not known. The sample is drawn from a study of T-cell reconstitution after alpha-beta-depleted transplantation in children. Study-wide points: The authors attributed T-cell counts and diversity one year after transplant mostly to newly produced T cells. By about two months after transplant, alpha-beta T cells reportedly arose from several hundred graft clones that had expanded.

Researchers prepared the TCRbeta library using unique molecular identifiers, the study reports. TCRdb fed the PCR reads into MiXCR, producing one record per CDR3 protein. The repertoire consists of about 980,000 distinct CDR3 sequences, with 25% to 30% occurring once and the leading ten covering roughly 30%. This CDR3 has 17 residues. V was cut by 4 bases and J by 0 bases, with 16 bases left in between. Germline V gene data show CDR1 as SGHVS and CDR2 as FQNEAQ. This receptor was taken from a boy under three years old who had a stem cell transplant for SCID, so the T cells may come from the graft donor. Sequencing was performed on PBMCs, mostly from graft donor cells, taken 360 days after TCRalphabeta/CD19-depleted stem cell transplant. This chain connects TRBV7-8 to TRBJ2-1; D possibly corresponds to TRBD2 (6 bases). Here the CDR3 reads CASSSGGASLSYNEQFF. CDR3 DNA: TGTGCCAGCAGCTCCGGAGGGGCGTCCCTCTCCTACAATGAGCAGTTCTTC.